Below are 14 T cell receptor beta chains sequenced from a single sample in a study of blood T cell repertoires in COVID-19. The data were produced by immunoSEQ multiplex PCR, yet TCRdb's version contains in-frame clones alone and is incomplete. The sample holds tens of thousands of clones, roughly 90% seen once. Source material: peripheral blood. Receptors were obtained from a man in his sixties or seventies with active or convalescent COVID-19.

This CDR3 reads CAISETNRAGNTEAFF. In nucleotides, the CDR3 is TGTGCCATCAGTGAGACCAACAGGGCGGGGAACACTGAAGCTTTCTTT. The chain employs TRBV10-3 and TRBJ1-1; tentative D call: TRBD1 (6 bases). Trimming removed 2 bases from V and 1 base from J, with 14 bases in between. The length of the CDR3 is 16 residues. Per the germline V gene, CDR1 is ENHRY and CDR2 is SYGVKD.

In DNA, the CDR3 is TGCGCCAGCAGCCCTTTAGGACTGACCAACACTGAAGCTTTCTTT. Its protein product is CASSPLGLTNTEAFF. The V gene is TRBV5-1, the J gene TRBJ1-1; unclear D gene. Looked up from germline, CDR1 is SGHRS and CDR2 is YFSETQ. The CDR3 is made up of 15 amino acids. Deletions cut 4 bases from V and 2 bases from J, with 15 bases between.

J is TRBJ2-4 and V is TRBV9, with 7 bases fitting TRBD2. The CDR3 is made up of 14 amino acids. After removal of 4 bases from V and 5 bases from J, the junction contained 6 bases not matched to a gene. The germline CDR1 and CDR2 sequences are SGDLS and YYNGEE. The CDR3: CASSPRTSENIQYF. CDR3 in DNA: TGTGCCAGCAGCCCGCGGACTAGTGAAAACATTCAGTACTTC.

In this sample, this clone turned up once. This chain connects TRBV7-2 to TRBJ2-1, with 12 bases aligning to TRBD1. CDR3 size: 15 residues. V shed 5 bases, J shed 6 bases, and the junction held 5 bases outside the gene matches. From germline, CDR1 is SGHTA and CDR2 FQGNSA. CDR3 in DNA: TGTGCCAGCAGCCTCGGGACAGGGGGCTTCAATGAGCAGTTCTTC. Protein: CASSLGTGGFNEQFF.

CDR3 amino acids: CASSIQDRGGYTF. In DNA form, the CDR3 reads TGTGCCAGTAGTATTCAGGACAGGGGTGGCTACACCTTC. The rearrangement joins TRBV19 to TRBJ1-2, with TRBD1 matching over 9 bases. The CDR3 length is 13 residues. Germline values: CDR1 LNHDA, CDR2 SQIVND (reference sequence). Unmatched junction bases numbered 3, after V lost 3 bases and J lost 7 bases.

The V call is TRBV5-6, the J call TRBJ1-2; D is ambiguous. V was cut by 2 bases and J by 5 bases, with 16 bases left in between. This CDR3 has 15 residues. The V gene's germline CDR1 is SGHDT and CDR2 YYEEEE. CDR3 bases: TGTGCCAGCAGCTTCGGGGTCAAGGGAATGTATGGCTACACCTTC. It specifies CASSFGVKGMYGYTF.

This clone was found a few times. The CDR3 nucleotides are TGTGCCACCAAAGGACAGGGCGAGACCCAGTACTTC. Amino acid sequence: CATKGQGETQYF. The V call is TRBV10-3, the J call TRBJ2-5; TRBD1 matches 8 bases. This CDR3 contains 12 residues. The germline CDR1 and CDR2 sequences are ENHRY and SYGVKD. V dropped 10 bases and J dropped 5; count of bases not matched to a gene: 6.

The V call is TRBV6-5, the J call TRBJ1-3; TRBD1 might be the D (5 bases). This CDR3 has 13 residues. Trimming removed 6 bases from V and 4 bases from J, with 10 bases in between. Germline CDR1 MNHEY, CDR2 SVGAGI. DNA of the CDR3: TGTGCCAGCAGAGGCAGGGTGGGAAACACCATATATTTT. It translates to CASRGRVGNTIYF.

The chain uses TRBV27 and TRBJ2-5; 9 positions agree with TRBD2. The trim removed 6 bases at V and 4 bases at J, leaving 3 bases unmatched. Germline CDR1 MNHEY, CDR2 SMNVEV (reference sequence). The CDR3 covers 13 residues. CDR3 nucleotide sequence: TGTGCCAGCAGAGTAGCGGGAGTAGAGACCCAGTACTTC. This gives the protein CASRVAGVETQYF.

The CDR3 region has the DNA TGTGCCAGCAGTAACCCTCTAAACACTGAAGCTTTCTTT. Its translation: CASSNPLNTEAFF. The chain is built from TRBV14 and TRBJ1-1; D not resolved. Trimming took 6 bases from V and 2 from J, leaving 10 bases between them. The germline V gene has CDR1 SGHDN and CDR2 FVKESK. The length of the CDR3 is 13 residues.

This sequence joins TRBV3-1 (or the pseudogene TRBV3-2) and TRBJ1-5; D gene ambiguous. Germline lookup yields CDR1 LGHDT and CDR2 YNNKEL (reference sequence). This CDR3 is 13 amino acids long. V shed 1 base and J shed 7 bases, with 8 bases lying between them. This CDR3 is CASSQGPGQPQHF. In DNA, the CDR3 is TGTGCCAGCAGCCAAGGCCCCGGGCAGCCCCAGCATTTT.

This clone was recorded a few times. The chain combines TRBV30 with TRBJ2-7; the match to TRBD1 covers 9 bases. Looked up from germline, CDR1 is GTSNPN and CDR2 is SVGIG (reference sequence). Losses at the gene ends were 5 bases for V and 6 bases for J; bases not matched to a gene: 11. The CDR3 consists of 14 residues. Here the CDR3 DNA reads TGTGCCTGGGGCACAACCGGGACAGGGTCCGAGCAGTACTTC. Translated: CAWGTTGTGSEQYF.

The chain carries TRBV7-2 and TRBJ2-3, with D uncertain. CDR1 and CDR2 (germline): SGHTA, FQGNSA. CDR3 length equals 14 residues. Trimming removed 3 bases from V and 4 bases from J, with 11 bases in between. The CDR3 DNA follows: TGTGCCAGCAGCTTTACGGGTTCCGCAGATACGCAGTATTTT. It encodes CASSFTGSADTQYF.

The chain links TRBV9 to TRBJ2-7, with TRBD1 as a possible D gene (5 bases). Germline loops: CDR1 SGDLS, CDR2 YYNGEE. Trimming removed 9 bases at V and 1 base at J, with 17 bases between. The CDR3 has 14 residues. As DNA, the CDR3 is TGTGCCACCACTATTCAGGGAAGATCCTACGAGCAGTACTTC. Translated, it gives CATTIQGRSYEQYF.